This T cell receptor beta chain was captured in a study of blood T cell repertoires in COVID-19. In the authors' workflow: The assay estimated nucleated cells by amplifying reference gene primers. Assay: immunoSEQ multiplex PCR; the TCRdb copy retains only in-frame clones and omits some. That table supplies the V and J calls and clone size; D and trimming were determined from the DNA. The sample lists under 8,000 clones, 89% occurring once. Trimming cost V 7 bases and J 7 bases, with 16 bases left between them. The CDR3 sequence is 13 residues long. The TCR was taken from a man between 65 and 85 years old with active COVID-19. The sample was peripheral blood. The chain carries TRBV12-3 or TRBV12-4 and TRBJ2-5, with TRBD2 as a possible D gene (5 bases). The CDR3 DNA reads TGTGCCAGCACGGGGTTTTTCGGAGGGACCCAGTACTTC. This sequence encodes CASTGFFGGTQYF.